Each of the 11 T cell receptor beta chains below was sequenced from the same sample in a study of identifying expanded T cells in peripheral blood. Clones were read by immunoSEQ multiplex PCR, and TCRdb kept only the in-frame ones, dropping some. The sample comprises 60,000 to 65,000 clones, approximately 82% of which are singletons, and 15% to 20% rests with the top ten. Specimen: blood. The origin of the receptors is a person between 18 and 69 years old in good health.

DNA for the CDR3: TGCGCCAGCAGCTTGGGCTTGGGGGCTTCTACCGGGGAGCTGTTTTTT. It codes for CASSLGLGASTGELFF. This rearrangement joins TRBV5-1 to TRBJ2-2; weak D call: TRBD1 (6 bases). V dropped 0 bases and J dropped 5 bases, with 14 bases sitting between them. The CDR3 has 16 residues. Germline-derived CDR1 and CDR2 are SGHRS and YFSETQ.

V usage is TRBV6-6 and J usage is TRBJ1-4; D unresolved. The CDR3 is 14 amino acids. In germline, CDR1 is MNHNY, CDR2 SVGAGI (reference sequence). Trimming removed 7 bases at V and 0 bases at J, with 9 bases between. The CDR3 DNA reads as TGTGCCAGCACTATTCCCGCAACTAATGAAAAACTGTTTTTT. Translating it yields CASTIPATNEKLFF.

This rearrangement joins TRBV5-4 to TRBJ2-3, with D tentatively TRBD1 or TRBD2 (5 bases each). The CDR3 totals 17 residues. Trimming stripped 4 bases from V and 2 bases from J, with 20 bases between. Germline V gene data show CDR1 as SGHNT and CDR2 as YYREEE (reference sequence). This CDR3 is CASSRQSGGRATDTQYF. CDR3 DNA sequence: TGTGCCAGCAGCCGACAAAGTGGGGGTCGAGCCACAGATACGCAGTATTTT.

The CDR3 bases are TGCGCCAGCAGCGCTTCTAGCGGGAACACCTACAATGAGCAGTTCTTC. Protein sequence: CASSASSGNTYNEQFF. The chain carries TRBV5-1 and TRBJ2-1; TRBD2 matches 9 bases. V shed 4 bases and J 2 bases; nucleotides not matched to a gene: 7. The CDR3 is 16 amino acids. Germline values: CDR1 SGHRS, CDR2 YFSETQ.

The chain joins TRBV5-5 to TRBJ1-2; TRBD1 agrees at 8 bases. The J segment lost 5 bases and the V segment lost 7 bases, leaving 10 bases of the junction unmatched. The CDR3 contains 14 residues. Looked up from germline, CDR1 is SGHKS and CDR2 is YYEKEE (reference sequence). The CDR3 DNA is TGTGCCAGCCCTTACAGGGGGGCAGGTTATGGCTACACCTTC. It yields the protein CASPYRGAGYGYTF.

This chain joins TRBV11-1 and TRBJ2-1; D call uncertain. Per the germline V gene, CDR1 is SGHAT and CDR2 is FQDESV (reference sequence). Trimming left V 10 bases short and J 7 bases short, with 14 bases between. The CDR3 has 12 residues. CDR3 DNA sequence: TGTGCCACATCATACCAAGGGAATGAGCAGTTCTTC. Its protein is CATSYQGNEQFF.

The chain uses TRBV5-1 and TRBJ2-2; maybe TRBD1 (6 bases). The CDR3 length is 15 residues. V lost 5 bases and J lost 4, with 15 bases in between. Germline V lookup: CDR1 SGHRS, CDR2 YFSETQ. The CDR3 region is CASSYDPGVTGELFF. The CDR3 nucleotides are TGCGCCAGCAGTTACGACCCAGGGGTCACCGGGGAGCTGTTTTTT.

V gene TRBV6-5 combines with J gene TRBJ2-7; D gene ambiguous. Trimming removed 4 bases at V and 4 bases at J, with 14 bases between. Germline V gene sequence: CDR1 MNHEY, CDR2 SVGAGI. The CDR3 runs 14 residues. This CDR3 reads CASSSSPVRYEQYV. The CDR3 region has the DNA TGTGCCAGCAGTTCAAGCCCAGTCCGATACGAGCAGTACGTC.

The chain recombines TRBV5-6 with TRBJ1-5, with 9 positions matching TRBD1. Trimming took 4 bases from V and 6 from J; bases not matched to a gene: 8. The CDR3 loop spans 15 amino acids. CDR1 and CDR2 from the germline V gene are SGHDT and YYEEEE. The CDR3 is CASSLFGTGSQPQHF. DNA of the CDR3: TGTGCCAGCAGCCTGTTTGGGACAGGGAGTCAGCCCCAGCATTTT.

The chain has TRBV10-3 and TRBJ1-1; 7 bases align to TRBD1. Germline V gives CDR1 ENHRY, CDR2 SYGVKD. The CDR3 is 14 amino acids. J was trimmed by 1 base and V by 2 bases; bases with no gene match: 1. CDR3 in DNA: TGTGCCATCAGTGAGGGGACAGCGAACACTGAAGCTTTCTTT. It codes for CAISEGTANTEAFF.

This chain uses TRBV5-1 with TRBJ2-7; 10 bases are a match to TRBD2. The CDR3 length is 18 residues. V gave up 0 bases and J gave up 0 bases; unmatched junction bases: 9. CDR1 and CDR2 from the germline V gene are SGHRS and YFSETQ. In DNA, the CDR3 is TGCGCCAGCAGCTTGGCTTTGCTAGCGGGAGTGGTCTCCTACGAGCAGTACTTC. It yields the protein CASSLALLAGVVSYEQYF.